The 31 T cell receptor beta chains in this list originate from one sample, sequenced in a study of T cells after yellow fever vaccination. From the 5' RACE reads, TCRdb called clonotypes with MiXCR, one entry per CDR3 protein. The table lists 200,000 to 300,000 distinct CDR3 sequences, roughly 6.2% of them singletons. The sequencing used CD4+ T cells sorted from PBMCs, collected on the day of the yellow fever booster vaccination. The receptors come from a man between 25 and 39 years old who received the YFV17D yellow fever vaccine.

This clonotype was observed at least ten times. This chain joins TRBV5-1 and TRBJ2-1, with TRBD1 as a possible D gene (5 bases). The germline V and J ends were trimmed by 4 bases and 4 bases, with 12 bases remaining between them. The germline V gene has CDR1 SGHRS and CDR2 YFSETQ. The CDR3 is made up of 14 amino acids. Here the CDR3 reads CASSPDSSYNEQFF. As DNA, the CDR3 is TGCGCCAGCAGCCCTGACAGTTCTTACAATGAGCAGTTCTTC.

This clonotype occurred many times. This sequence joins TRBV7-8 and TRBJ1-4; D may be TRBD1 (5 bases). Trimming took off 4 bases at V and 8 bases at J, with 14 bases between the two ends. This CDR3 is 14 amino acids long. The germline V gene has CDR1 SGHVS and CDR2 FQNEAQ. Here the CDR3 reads CASSWGGLGEKLFF. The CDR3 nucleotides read TGTGCCAGCAGCTGGGGGGGGTTGGGGGAAAAACTGTTTTTT.

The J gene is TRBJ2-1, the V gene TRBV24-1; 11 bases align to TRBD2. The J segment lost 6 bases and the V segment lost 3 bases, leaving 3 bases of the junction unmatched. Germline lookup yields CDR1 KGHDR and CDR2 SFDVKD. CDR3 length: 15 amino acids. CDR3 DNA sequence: TGTGCCACCAGTGATCCGGGGACTAGCGGCAATGAGCAGTTCTTC. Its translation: CATSDPGTSGNEQFF.

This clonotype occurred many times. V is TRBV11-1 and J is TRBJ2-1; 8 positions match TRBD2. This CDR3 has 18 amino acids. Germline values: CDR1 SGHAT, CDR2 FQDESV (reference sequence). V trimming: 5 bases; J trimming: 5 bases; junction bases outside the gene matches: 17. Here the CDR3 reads CASSPWVASGSSNNEQFF. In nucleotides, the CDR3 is TGTGCCAGCAGCCCGTGGGTGGCGAGCGGGAGTAGCAACAATGAGCAGTTCTTC.

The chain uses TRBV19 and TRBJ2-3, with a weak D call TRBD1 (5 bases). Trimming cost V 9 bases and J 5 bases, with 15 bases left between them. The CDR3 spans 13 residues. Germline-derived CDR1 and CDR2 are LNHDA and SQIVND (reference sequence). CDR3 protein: CASVAVRGDTQYF. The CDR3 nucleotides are TGTGCCAGCGTTGCGGTTAGGGGAGATACGCAGTATTTT. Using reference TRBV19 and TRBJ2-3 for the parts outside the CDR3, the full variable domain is DGGITQSPKYLFRKEGQNVTLSCEQNLNHDAMYWYRQDPGQGLRLIYYSQIVNDFQKGDIAEGYSVSREKKESFPLTVTSAQKNPTAFYLCASVAVRGDTQYFGPGTRLTVL.

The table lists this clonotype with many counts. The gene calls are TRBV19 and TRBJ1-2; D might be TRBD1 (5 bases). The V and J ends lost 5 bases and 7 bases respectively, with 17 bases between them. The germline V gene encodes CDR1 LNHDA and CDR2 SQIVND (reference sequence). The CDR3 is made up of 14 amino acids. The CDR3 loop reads CASSYTRDSGGYTF. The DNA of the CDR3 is TGTGCCAGTAGTTACACGAGAGACAGCGGTGGCTACACCTTC.

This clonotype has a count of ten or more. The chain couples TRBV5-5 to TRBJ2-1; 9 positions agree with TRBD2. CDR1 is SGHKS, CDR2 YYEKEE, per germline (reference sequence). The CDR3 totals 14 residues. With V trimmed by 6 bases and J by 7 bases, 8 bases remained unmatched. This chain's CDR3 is CASTPGSGRNEQFF. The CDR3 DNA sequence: TGTGCCAGCACCCCGGGGAGCGGGAGGAATGAGCAGTTCTTC.

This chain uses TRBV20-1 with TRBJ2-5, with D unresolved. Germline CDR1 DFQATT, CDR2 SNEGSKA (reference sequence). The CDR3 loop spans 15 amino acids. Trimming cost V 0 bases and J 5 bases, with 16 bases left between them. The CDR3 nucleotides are TGCAGTGCTAGAGATGGATCAAGGGCTCGGGAGACCCAGTACTTC. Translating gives CSARDGSRARETQYF.

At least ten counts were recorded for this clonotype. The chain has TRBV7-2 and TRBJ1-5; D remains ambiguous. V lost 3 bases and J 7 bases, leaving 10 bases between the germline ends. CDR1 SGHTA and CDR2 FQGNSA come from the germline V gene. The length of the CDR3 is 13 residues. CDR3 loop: CASSLRFGQPQHF. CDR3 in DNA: TGTGCCAGCAGCTTGAGGTTCGGGCAGCCCCAGCATTTT.

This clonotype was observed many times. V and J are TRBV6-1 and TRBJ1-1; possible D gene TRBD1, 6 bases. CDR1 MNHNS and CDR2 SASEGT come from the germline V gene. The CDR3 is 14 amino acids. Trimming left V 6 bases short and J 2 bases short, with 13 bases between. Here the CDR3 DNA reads TGTGCCAGCAGCAACGGACAGCTAAACACTGAAGCTTTCTTT. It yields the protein CASSNGQLNTEAFF.

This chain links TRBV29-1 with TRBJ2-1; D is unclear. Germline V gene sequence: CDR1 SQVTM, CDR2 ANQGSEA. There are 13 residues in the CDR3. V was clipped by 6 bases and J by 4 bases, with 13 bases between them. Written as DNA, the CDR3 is TGCAGCGTGGGCCGTAGGGATTACAATGAGCAGTTCTTC. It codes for CSVGRRDYNEQFF.

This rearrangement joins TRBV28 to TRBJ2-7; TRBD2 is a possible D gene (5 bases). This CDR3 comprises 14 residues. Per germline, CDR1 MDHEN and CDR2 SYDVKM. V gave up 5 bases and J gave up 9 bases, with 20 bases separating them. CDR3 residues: CASSRPIGPSGQYF. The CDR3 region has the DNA TGTGCCAGCAGTCGCCCGATCGGGCCAAGCGGGCAGTACTTC.

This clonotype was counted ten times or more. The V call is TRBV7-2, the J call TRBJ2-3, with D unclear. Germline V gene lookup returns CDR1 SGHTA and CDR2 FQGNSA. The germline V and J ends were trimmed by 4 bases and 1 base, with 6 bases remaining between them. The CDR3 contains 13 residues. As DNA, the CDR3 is TGTGCCAGCAGCTCCGCCGGCACAGATACGCAGTATTTT. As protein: CASSSAGTDTQYF.

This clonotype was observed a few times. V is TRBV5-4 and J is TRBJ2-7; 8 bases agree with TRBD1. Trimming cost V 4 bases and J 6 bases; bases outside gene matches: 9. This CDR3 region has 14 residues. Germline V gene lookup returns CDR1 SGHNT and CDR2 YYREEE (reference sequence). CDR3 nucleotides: TGTGCCAGCAGCCTCCAGGGGGCGCGGAGCGAGCAGTACTTC. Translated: CASSLQGARSEQYF.

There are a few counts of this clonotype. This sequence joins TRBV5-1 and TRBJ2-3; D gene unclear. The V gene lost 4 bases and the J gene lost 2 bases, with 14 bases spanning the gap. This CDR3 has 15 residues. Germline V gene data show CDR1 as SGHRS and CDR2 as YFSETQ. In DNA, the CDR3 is TGCGCCAGCAGCCGAGATAGGGATCTCACAGATACGCAGTATTTT. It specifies CASSRDRDLTDTQYF. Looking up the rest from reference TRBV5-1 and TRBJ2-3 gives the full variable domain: KAGVTQTPRYLIKTRGQQVTLSCSPISGHRSVSWYQQTPGQGLQFLFEYFSETQRNKGNFPGRFSGRQFSNSRSEMNVSTLELGDSALYLCASSRDRDLTDTQYFGPGTRLTVL.

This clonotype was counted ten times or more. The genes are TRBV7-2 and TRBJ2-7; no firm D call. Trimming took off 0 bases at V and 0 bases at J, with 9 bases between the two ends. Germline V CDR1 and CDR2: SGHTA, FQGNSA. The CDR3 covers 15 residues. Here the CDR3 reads CASSLARRGSYEQYF. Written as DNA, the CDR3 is TGTGCCAGCAGCTTAGCCAGGCGAGGCTCCTACGAGCAGTACTTC.

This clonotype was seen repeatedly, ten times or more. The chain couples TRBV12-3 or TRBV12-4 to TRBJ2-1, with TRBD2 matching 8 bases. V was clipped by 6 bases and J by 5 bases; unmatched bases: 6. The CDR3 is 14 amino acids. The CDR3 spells CASSYAGRDNEQFF. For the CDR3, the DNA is TGTGCCAGCAGCTACGCCGGGAGGGACAATGAGCAGTTCTTC.

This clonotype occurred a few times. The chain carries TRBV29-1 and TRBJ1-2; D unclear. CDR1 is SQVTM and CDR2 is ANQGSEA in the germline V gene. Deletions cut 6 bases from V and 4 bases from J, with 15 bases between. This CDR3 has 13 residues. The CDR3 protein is CSVKPLVFYGYTF. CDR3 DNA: TGCAGCGTGAAGCCCCTTGTGTTCTATGGCTACACCTTC.

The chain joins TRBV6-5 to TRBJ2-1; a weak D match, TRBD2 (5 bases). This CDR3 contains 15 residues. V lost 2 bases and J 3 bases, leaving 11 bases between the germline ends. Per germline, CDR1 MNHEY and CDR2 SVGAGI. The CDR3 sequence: CASSYVGSYYNEQFF. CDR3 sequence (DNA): TGTGCCAGCAGTTACGTAGGGAGCTACTACAATGAGCAGTTCTTC.

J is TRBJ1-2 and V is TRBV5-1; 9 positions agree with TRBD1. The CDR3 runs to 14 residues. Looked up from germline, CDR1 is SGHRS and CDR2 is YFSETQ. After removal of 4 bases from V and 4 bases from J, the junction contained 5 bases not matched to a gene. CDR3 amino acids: CASSRDREVYGYTF. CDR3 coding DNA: TGCGCCAGCAGCAGGGACAGGGAGGTCTATGGCTACACCTTC. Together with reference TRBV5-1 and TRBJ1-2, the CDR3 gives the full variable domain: KAGVTQTPRYLIKTRGQQVTLSCSPISGHRSVSWYQQTPGQGLQFLFEYFSETQRNKGNFPGRFSGRQFSNSRSEMNVSTLELGDSALYLCASSRDREVYGYTFGSGTRLTVV.

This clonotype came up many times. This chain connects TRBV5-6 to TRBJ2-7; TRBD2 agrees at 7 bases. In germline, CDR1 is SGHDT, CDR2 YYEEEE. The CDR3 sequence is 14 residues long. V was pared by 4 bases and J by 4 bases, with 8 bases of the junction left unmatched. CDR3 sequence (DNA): TGTGCCAGCAGCCCCCTGGGGAGGGGATACGAGCAGTACTTC. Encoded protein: CASSPLGRGYEQYF.

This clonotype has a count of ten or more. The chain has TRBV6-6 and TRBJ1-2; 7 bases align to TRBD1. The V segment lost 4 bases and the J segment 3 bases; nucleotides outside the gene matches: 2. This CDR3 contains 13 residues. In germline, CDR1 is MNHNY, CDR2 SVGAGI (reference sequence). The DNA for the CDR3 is TGTGCCAGCAGTTTAACAGGGGACTATGGCTACACCTTC. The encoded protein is CASSLTGDYGYTF.

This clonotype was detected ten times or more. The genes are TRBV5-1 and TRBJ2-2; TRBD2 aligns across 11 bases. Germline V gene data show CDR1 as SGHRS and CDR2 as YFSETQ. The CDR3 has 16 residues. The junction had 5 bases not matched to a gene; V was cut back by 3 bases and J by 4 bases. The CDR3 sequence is CASSSILAGVTGELFF. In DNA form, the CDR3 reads TGCGCCAGCAGCTCCATACTAGCGGGAGTCACCGGGGAGCTGTTTTTT. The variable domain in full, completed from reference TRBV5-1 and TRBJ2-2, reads KAGVTQTPRYLIKTRGQQVTLSCSPISGHRSVSWYQQTPGQGLQFLFEYFSETQRNKGNFPGRFSGRQFSNSRSEMNVSTLELGDSALYLCASSSILAGVTGELFFGEGSRLTVL.

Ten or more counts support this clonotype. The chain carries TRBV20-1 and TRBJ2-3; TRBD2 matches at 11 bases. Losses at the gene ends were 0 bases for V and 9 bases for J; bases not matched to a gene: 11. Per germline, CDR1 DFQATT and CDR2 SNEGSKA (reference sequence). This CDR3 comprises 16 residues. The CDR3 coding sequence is TGCAGTGCTAGAGATCGACTAGCGGGATTAGTAGGAACGCAGTATTTT. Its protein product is CSARDRLAGLVGTQYF.

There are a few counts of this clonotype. This CDR3 reads CASSLEGTAHQPQHF. The DNA of the CDR3 is TGTGCCAGCAGCTTGGAAGGGACAGCTCATCAGCCCCAGCATTTT. The rearrangement links TRBV5-5 to TRBJ1-5; 7 bases line up with TRBD1. CDR3 length: 15 residues. The germline CDR1 and CDR2 sequences are SGHKS and YYEKEE (reference sequence). After removal of 0 bases from V and 5 bases from J, the junction contained 5 bases not matched to a gene.

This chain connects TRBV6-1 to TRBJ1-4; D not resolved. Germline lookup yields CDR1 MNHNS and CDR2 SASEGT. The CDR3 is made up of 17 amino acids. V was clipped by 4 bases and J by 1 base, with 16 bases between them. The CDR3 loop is CASSGRFSTVTNEKLFF. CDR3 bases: TGTGCCAGCAGTGGTCGCTTTTCGACCGTAACTAATGAAAAACTGTTTTTT.

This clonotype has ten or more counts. The CDR3 region is CASSYPSSREQFF. The CDR3 DNA follows: TGTGCCAGCAGTTACCCCTCCAGTCGTGAGCAGTTCTTC. The chain has TRBV6-2 or TRBV6-3 and TRBJ2-1; no reliable D call. This CDR3 contains 13 residues. Germline assignment: CDR1 MNHEY and CDR2 SVGEGT. Trimming removed 2 bases at V and 9 bases at J, with 11 bases between.

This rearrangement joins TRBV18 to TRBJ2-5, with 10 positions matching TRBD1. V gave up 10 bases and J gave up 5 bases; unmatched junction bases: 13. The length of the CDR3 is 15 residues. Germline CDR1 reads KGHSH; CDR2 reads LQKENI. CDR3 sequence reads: CANRKRGQGMETQYF. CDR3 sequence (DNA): TGTGCCAACAGGAAAAGGGGACAGGGGATGGAGACCCAGTACTTC. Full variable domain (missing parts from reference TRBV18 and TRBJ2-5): NAGVMQNPRHLVRRRGQEARLRCSPMKGHSHVYWYRQLPEEGLKFMVYLQKENIIDESGMPKERFSAEFPKEGPSILRIQQVVRGDSAAYFCANRKRGQGMETQYFGPGTRLLVL.

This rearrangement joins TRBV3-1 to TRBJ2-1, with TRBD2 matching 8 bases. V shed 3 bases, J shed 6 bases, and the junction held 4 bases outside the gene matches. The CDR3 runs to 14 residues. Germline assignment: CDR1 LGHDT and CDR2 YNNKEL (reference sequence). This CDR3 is CASSQAGGINEQFF. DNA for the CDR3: TGTGCCAGCAGCCAGGCGGGAGGCATCAATGAGCAGTTCTTC.

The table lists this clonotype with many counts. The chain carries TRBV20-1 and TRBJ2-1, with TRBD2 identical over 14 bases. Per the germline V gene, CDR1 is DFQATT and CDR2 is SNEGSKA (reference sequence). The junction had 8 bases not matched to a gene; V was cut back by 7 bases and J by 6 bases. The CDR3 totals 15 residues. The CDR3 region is CSGRLAGGGLNEQFF. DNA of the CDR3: TGCAGTGGGCGACTAGCGGGAGGGGGGCTCAATGAGCAGTTCTTC.

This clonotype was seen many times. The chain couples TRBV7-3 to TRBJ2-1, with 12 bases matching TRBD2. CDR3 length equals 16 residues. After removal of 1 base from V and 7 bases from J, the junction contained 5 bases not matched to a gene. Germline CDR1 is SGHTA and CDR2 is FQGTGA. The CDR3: CASSLKLLAGGNEQFF. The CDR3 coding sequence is TGTGCCAGCAGCTTAAAGCTGCTAGCGGGAGGGAATGAGCAGTTCTTC.